The rows below give T cell receptor beta chains drawn from one sample of a study of blood T cells in healthy people across ages. Via MiXCR, TCRdb re-called the 5' RACE reads, giving one row per CDR3 protein. The data show 600,000 or so distinct CDR3 sequences, with 25% to 30% seen just once and 15% to 17% held by the top ten. What was sequenced was blood. The source of these receptors is an elderly woman in good health. CDR3s leave out the opening cysteine and the closing phenylalanine or tryptophan. Fields, in order: V gene, J gene, D gene, clone size, CDR3 protein. A D gene is named only where the DNA matches it firmly. Clone size is not always given. Where it is, it says once, few, many or a class for expanded clones.

TRBV30	TRBJ1-2	NA	many	AWSEGGEYGYT
TRBV20-1	TRBJ2-1	TRBD2	few	SARRTSSYNEQF
TRBV4-1	TRBJ2-4	TRBD1	NA	ASSQEGVGRGFKNIQY
TRBV20-1	TRBJ2-1	NA	NA	SAVPGTSAYNGQF
TRBV5-6	TRBJ2-3	NA	NA	VSSLVPGTSTDTQY
TRBV10-3	TRBJ2-3	NA	many	AISGSLRGAADTQY
TRBV7-2	TRBJ2-1	NA	NA	ASSFLNYNEQF
TRBV7-2	TRBJ1-2	NA	many	ASSLGGRGYGYT
TRBV19	TRBJ2-2	NA	NA	ASDPPGNTGELF
TRBV5-1	TRBJ2-7	TRBD1	NA	ASSPGTGKCEQY
TRBV18	TRBJ2-7	NA	NA	ASSPGVSSYEQY
TRBV28	TRBJ1-1	NA	few	ASSLLGPSVAF
TRBV4-1	TRBJ2-3	TRBD2	many	ASSQARAGGGTDTQY
TRBV20-1	TRBJ2-3	TRBD2	NA	SASSGGPRSVAQY
TRBV20-1	TRBJ2-3	TRBD2	NA	SAIRLAGGSDTQY
TRBV7-2	TRBJ2-1	NA	many	ASSSRGAGDEQF
TRBV5-1	TRBJ2-1	NA	few	ASSLDPYNEQF
TRBV7-8	TRBJ2-3	NA	NA	ASSSPAVTQY
TRBV7-8	TRBJ2-7	NA	many	ASSLRTDYEQY
TRBV6-2/TRBV6-3	NA	NA	NA	ASGGAGYNEQY
TRBV6-5	TRBJ2-3	NA	many	ASSYSALEDTQY
TRBV10-3	TRBJ1-5	NA	few	AISESLGGYQPQH
TRBV7-2	TRBJ2-2	TRBD1	many	ASSWKGAWELF
TRBV20-1	NA	TRBD2	NA	SASPAGDRSSEQY
TRBV7-2	TRBJ2-3	NA	many	ASSQGGRPDTQY
TRBV30	TRBJ1-4	TRBD1	many	AWRLTGSEKLF
TRBV25-1	TRBJ2-2	NA	few	ASSRWGNTGELF
TRBV6-1	TRBJ1-5	TRBD1	many	ASSATGDSNQPQH
TRBV9	TRBJ1-2	TRBD1	many	ASSRGQGTGGYT
TRBV6-5	TRBJ2-7	NA	few	ASSSGTAGNEQY
TRBV27	TRBJ2-7	NA	many	ASSTRRGSYEQY
TRBV7-9	TRBJ1-5	TRBD1	many	ASSLERQGINQPQH
TRBV23-1	TRBJ1-4	NA	NA	ASSRLSLAGLF
TRBV27	TRBJ2-5	TRBD1	many	ASSLYGQGAETQY
TRBV30	TRBJ1-6	NA	few	AWSGDETPLH
TRBV21-1	TRBJ1-5	NA	NA	ARPNPGTDKYSNQPQH
TRBV7-9	TRBJ2-1	TRBD2	many	ASSPLELAGRHNEQF
TRBV7-3	TRBJ2-3	NA	NA	ASSLGRAATDTQY
TRBV9	TRBJ1-2	NA	NA	ASRSSLSYGYT
TRBV7-2	TRBJ2-3	TRBD2	many	ASSALAGAKADTQY
TRBV14	TRBJ1-1	NA	NA	ASSHRTSGGTEVF
TRBV6-2/TRBV6-3	TRBJ2-1	NA	once	ASSYSRASYEQF
TRBV7-9	TRBJ2-3	TRBD2	many	ASSLALAGGTDTQY
TRBV7-9	TRBJ1-2	NA	NA	ASSFGRELYT
TRBV24-1	TRBJ2-1	TRBD2	few	ATSDFIAGGVNEQF
TRBV5-1	TRBJ2-5	NA	many	ASSLGAARTQY